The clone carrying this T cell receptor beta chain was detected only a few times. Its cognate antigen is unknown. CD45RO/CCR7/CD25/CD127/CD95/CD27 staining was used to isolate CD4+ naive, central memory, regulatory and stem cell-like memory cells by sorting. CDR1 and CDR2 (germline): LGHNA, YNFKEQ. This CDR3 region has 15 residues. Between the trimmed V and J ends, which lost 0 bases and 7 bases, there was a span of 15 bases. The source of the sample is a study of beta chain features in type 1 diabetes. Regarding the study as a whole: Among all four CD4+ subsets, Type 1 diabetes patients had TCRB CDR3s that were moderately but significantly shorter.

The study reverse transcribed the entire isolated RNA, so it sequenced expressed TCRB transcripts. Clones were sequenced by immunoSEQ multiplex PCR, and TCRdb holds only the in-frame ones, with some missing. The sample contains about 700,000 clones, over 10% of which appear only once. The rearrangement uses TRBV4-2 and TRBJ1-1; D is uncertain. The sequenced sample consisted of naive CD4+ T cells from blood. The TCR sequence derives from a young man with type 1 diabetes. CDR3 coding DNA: TGTGCCAGCAGCCAAGATGGCGGGGAATTAGGTGAAGCTTTCTTT. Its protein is CASSQDGGELGEAFF.